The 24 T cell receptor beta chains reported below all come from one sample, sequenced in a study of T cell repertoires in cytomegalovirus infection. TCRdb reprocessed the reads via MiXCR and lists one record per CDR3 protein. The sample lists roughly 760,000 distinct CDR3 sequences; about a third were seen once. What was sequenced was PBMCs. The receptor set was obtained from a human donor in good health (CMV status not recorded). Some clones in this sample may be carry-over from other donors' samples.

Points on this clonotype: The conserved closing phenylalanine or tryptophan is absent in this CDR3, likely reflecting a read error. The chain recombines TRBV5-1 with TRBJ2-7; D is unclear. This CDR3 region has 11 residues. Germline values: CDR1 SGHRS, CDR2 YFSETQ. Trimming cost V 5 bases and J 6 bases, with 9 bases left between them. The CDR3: CASSIGREQYS. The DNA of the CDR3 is TGCGCCAGCAGTATTGGTCGCGAGCAGTACTCC.

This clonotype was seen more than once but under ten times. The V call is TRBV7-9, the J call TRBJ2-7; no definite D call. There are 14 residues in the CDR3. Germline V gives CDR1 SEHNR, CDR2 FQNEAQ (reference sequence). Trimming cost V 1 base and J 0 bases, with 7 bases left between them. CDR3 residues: CASSLEADSYEQYF. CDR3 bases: TGTGCCAGCAGCTTAGAGGCCGACTCCTACGAGCAGTACTTC.

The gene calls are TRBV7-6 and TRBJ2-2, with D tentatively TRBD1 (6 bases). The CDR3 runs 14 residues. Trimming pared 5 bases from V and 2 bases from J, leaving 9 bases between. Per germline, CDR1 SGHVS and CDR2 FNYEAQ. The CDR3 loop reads CASSRTVNTGELFF. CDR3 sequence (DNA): TGTGCCAGCAGCCGGACAGTTAACACCGGGGAGCTGTTTTTT.

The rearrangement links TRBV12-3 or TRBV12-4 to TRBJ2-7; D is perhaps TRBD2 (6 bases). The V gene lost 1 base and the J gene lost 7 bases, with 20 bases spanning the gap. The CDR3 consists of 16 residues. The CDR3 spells CASSLEAVSGLREQYF. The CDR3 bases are TGTGCCAGCAGTTTAGAGGCAGTTAGCGGTTTACGAGAGCAGTACTTC.

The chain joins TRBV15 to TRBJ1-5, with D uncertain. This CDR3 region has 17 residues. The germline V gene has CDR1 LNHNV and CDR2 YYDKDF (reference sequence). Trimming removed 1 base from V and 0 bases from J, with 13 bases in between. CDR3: CATSRGLRTVSNQPQHF. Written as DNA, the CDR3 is TGTGCCACCAGCAGAGGTCTAAGAACAGTTAGCAATCAGCCCCAGCATTTT.

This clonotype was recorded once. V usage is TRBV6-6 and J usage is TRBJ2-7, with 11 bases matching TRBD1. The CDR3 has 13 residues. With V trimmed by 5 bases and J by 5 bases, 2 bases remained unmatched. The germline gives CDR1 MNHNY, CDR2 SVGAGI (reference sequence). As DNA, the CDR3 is TGTGCCAGCAGTCGGGACAGGGGGGACGAGCAGTACTTC. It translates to CASSRDRGDEQYF.

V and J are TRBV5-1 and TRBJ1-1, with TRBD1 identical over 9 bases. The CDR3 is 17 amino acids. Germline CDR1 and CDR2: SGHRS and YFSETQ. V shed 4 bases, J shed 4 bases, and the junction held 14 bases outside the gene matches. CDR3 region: CASSPGGGQGRSTEAFF. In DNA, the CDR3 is TGCGCCAGCAGCCCCGGAGGGGGACAGGGTAGGAGCACTGAAGCTTTCTTT.

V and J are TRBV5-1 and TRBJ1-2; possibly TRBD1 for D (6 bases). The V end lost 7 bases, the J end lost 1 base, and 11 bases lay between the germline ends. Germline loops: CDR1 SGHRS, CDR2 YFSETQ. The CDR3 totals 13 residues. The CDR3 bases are TGCGCCAGCGGGGACACGGTTAACTATGGCTACACCTTC. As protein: CASGDTVNYGYTF.

The CDR3 region has the DNA TGTGCCAGCAGCCCCGAGGGCAGCTCTAATGAAAAACTGTTTTTT. Amino acids: CASSPEGSSNEKLFF. The chain has TRBV5-6 and TRBJ1-4; D uncertain. Looked up from germline, CDR1 is SGHDT and CDR2 is YYEEEE. The CDR3 has 15 residues. Trimming stripped 4 bases from V and 3 bases from J, with 13 bases between.

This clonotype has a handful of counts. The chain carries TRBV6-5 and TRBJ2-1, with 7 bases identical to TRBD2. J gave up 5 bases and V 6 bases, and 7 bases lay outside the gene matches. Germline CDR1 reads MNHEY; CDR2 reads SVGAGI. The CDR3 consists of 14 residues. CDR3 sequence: CASRTRGFDNEQFF. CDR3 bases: TGTGCCAGCAGGACGCGGGGGTTCGACAATGAGCAGTTCTTC.

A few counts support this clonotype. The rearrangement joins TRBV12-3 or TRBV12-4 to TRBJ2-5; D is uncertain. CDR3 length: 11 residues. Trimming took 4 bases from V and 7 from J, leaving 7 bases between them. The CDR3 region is CASSSPGTQYF. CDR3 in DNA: TGTGCCAGCAGTTCCCCCGGGACCCAGTACTTC.

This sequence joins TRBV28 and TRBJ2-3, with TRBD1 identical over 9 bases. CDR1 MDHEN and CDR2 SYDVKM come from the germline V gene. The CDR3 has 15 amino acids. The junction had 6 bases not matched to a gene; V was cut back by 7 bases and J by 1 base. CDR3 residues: CASTPGQGGTDTQYF. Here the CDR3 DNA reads TGTGCCAGCACCCCGGGACAGGGAGGCACAGATACGCAGTATTTT.

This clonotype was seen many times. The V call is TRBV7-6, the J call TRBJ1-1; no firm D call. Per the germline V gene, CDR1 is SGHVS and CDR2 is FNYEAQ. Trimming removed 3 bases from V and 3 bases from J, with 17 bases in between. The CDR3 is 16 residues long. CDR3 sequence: CASSLGRVNLDTEAFF. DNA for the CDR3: TGTGCCAGCAGCTTGGGGAGGGTTAATTTGGACACTGAAGCTTTCTTT.

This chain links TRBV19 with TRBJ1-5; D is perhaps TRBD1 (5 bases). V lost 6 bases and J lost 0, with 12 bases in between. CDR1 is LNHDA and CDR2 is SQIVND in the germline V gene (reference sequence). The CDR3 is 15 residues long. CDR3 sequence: CASRPGGVSNQPQHF. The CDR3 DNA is TGTGCCAGTAGACCTGGAGGGGTTAGCAATCAGCCCCAGCATTTT.

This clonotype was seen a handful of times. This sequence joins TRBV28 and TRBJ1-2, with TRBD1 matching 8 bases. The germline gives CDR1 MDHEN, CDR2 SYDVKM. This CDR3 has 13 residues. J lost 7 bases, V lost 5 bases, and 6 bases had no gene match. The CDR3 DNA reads TGTGCCAGCAGTCCCCCAGGGGGCACTGGCTACACCTTC. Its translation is CASSPPGGTGYTF.

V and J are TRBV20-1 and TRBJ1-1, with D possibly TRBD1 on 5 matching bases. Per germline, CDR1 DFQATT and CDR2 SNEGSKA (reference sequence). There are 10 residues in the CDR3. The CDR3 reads CRVSRDEAFF. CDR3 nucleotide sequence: TGCAGGGTCTCCAGGGATGAAGCTTTCTTT.

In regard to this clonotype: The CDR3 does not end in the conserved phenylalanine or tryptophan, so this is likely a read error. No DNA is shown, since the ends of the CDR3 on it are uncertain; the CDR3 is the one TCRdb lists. CDR3 in amino acids: CASSYSEQGPSV. This chain links TRBV6-6 with TRBJ2-1; the table's D call TRBD2 went unverified against the DNA. The germline V gene encodes CDR1 MNHNY and CDR2 SVGAGI (reference sequence). The CDR3 spans 12 amino acids, including both terminal residues.

CDR3 loop: CASSLQGANAYGYTF. The CDR3, as DNA: TGTGCCAGCAGTTTACAGGGGGCTAACGCCTATGGCTACACCTTC. This rearrangement joins TRBV27 to TRBJ1-2; 8 bases match TRBD1. Trimming took 2 bases from V and 4 from J; bases not matched to a gene: 6. The germline CDR1 and CDR2 sequences are MNHEY and SMNVEV (reference sequence). The length of the CDR3 is 15 residues.

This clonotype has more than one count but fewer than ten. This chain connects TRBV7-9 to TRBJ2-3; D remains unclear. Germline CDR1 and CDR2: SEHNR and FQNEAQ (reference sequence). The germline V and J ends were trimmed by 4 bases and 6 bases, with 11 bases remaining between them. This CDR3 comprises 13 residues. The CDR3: CASSSHVRDTQYF. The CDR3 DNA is TGTGCCAGCAGCTCCCACGTGAGGGATACGCAGTATTTT.

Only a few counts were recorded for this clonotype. CDR3 coding DNA: TGTGCCAGCAGAGGGACAGGGGCCCCCGGGGGAACTGAAGCTTTCTTT. Encoded protein: CASRGTGAPGGTEAFF. The rearrangement joins TRBV28 to TRBJ1-1; 10 nucleotides match TRBD1. Germline V gives CDR1 MDHEN, CDR2 SYDVKM. The V and J ends lost 6 bases and 5 bases, in that order; junction bases with no gene match: 12. The CDR3 has 16 amino acids. The full variable domain, completed using reference TRBV28 and TRBJ1-1, is DVKVTQSSRYLVKRTGEKVFLECVQDMDHENMFWYRQDPGLGLRLIYFSYDVKMKEKGDIPEGYSVSREKKERFSLILESASTNQTSMYLCASRGTGAPGGTEAFFGQGTRLTVV.

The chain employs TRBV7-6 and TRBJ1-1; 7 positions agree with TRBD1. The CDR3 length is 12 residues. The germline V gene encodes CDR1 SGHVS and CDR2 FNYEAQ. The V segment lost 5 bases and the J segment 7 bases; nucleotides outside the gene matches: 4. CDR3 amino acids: CASSLGGNEAFF. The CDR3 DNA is TGTGCCAGCAGCCTAGGGGGCAATGAAGCTTTCTTT.

The CDR3 DNA reads TGTGCCACCAGTGATTCCCGGGGGGCCCAGCATTTT. Encoded protein: CATSDSRGAQHF. The chain recombines TRBV24-1 with TRBJ1-5; TRBD1 might be the D (5 bases). Between the trimmed V and J ends, which lost 2 bases and 11 bases, there was a span of 9 bases. The CDR3 spans 12 residues. Germline lookup yields CDR1 KGHDR and CDR2 SFDVKD.

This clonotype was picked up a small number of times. The CDR3 DNA sequence: TGTGCCAGCAGTTCCGGGACAGGGGCTGGAAACACCATATATTTT. Amino acid sequence: CASSSGTGAGNTIYF. This chain joins TRBV28 and TRBJ1-3; 10 nucleotides match TRBD1. Per germline, CDR1 MDHEN and CDR2 SYDVKM. V shed 4 bases, J shed 2 bases, and the junction held 2 bases outside the gene matches. The CDR3 spans 15 residues.

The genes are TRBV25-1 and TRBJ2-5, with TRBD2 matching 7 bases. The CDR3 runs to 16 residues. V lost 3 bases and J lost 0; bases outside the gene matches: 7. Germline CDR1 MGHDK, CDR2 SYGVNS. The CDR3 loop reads CASSDPGLADQETQYF. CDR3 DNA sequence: TGTGCCAGCAGTGATCCCGGCCTAGCGGACCAAGAGACCCAGTACTTC.